This T cell receptor beta chain was sequenced for a study of cytomegalovirus exposure and HLA in healthy donors. V was pared by 6 bases and J by 4 bases, with 8 bases of the junction left unmatched. This CDR3 contains 15 residues. Germline CDR1 is MNHEY and CDR2 is SMNVEV (reference sequence). The primer mix had 60 Vbeta and 13 Jbeta primers. The protocol was immunoSEQ multiplex PCR, while the TCRdb copy is restricted to in-frame clones and leaves out a portion. The sample holds over 200,000 clones, roughly 82% seen once. The chain employs TRBV27 and TRBJ2-2, with TRBD2 identical over 7 bases. The receptor was isolated from a man aged 35 to 55 in good health and CMV-seropositive. Material: PBMCs. The CDR3 DNA is TGTGCCAGCAGCGGGGCAGGGAGGGTCACCGGGGAGCTGTTTTTT. Translation gives CASSGAGRVTGELFF.